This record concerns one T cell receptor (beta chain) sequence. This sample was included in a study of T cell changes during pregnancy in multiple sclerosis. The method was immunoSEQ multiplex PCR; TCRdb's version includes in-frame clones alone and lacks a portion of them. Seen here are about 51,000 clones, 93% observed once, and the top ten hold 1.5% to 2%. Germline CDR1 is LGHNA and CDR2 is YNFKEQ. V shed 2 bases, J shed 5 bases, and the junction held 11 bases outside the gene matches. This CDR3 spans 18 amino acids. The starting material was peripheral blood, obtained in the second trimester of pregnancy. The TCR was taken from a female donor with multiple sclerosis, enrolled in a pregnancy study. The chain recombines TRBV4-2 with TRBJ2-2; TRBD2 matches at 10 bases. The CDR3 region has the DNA TGTGCCAGCAGCCAAAGCCTAGCGGGGGTACCAGGTACCGGGGAGCTGTTTTTT. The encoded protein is CASSQSLAGVPGTGELFF.